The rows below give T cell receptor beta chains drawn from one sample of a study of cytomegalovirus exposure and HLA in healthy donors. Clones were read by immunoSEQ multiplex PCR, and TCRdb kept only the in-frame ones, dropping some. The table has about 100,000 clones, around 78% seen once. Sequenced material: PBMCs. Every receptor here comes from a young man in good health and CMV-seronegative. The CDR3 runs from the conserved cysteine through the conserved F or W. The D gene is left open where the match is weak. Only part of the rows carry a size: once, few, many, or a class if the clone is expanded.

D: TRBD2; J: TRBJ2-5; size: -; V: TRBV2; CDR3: CASGREGLESETQYF; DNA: TGTGCCAGCGGTCGGGAGGGCCTTGAGTCAGAGACCCAGTACTTC
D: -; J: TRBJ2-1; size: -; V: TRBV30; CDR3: CAWGDWEQFF; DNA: TGTGCCTGGGGGGACTGGGAGCAGTTCTTC
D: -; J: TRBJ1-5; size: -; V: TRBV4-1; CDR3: CASSQGEGRVNNQPQHF; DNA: TGCGCCAGCAGCCAAGGGGAGGGCAGGGTAAACAATCAGCCCCAGCATTTT
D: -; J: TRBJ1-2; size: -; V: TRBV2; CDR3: CASSVDLLPYGYTF; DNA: TGTGCCAGCAGTGTAGATCTCCTTCCTTATGGCTACACCTTC
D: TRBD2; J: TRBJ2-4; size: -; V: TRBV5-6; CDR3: CASSLLAGGTNIQYF; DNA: TGTGCCAGCAGCTTACTAGCGGGGGGTACAAACATTCAGTACTTC
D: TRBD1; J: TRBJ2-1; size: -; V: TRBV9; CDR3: CASSVGGGAGDEQFF; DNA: TGTGCCAGCAGCGTAGGAGGGGGCGCGGGCGATGAGCAGTTCTTC
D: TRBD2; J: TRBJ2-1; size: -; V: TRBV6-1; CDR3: CASRRLAAKNNEQFF; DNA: TGTGCCAGCAGGAGACTAGCGGCCAAGAACAATGAGCAGTTCTTC
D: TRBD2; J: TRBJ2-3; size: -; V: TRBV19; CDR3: CASSKLAGVPDTQYF; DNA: TGTGCCAGTAGTAAACTAGCGGGAGTCCCAGATACGCAGTATTTT
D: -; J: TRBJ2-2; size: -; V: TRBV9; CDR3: CASSASGGTGELFF; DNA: TGTGCCAGCAGCGCCTCTGGCGGCACCGGGGAGCTGTTTTTT
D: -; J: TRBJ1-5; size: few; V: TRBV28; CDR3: CASTPRDRQPQHF; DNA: TGTGCCAGCACCCCTCGCGACAGACAGCCCCAGCATTTT
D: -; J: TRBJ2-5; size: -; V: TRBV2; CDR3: CASRRRGGDRVETQYF; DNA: TGTGCCAGCAGACGACGGGGGGGAGACAGGGTGGAGACCCAGTACTTC
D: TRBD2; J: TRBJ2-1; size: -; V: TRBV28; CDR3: CASSLLAGGPNNEQFF; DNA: TGTGCCAGCAGTTTACTAGCGGGGGGGCCGAACAATGAGCAGTTCTTC
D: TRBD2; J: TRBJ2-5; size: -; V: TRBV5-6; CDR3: CASSLDNSGRPETQYF; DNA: TGTGCCAGCAGCTTGGATAATAGCGGGAGGCCAGAGACCCAGTACTTC
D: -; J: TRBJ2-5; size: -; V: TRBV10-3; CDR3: CAISGRGAQETQYF; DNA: TGTGCCATCAGCGGCAGGGGGGCTCAAGAGACCCAGTACTTC
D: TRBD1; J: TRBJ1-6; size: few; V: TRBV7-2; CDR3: CASSLIGQGTSPLHF; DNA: TGTGCCAGCAGCTTAATAGGACAGGGGACTTCACCCCTCCACTTT
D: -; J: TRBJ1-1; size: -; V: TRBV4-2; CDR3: CASSAAQGKGEAFF; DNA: TGTGCCAGCAGCGCCGCCCAGGGAAAGGGTGAAGCTTTCTTT
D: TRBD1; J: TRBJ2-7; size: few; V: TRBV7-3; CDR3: CASSLTSGTGYEQYF; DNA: TGTGCCAGCAGCTTAACTTCCGGGACAGGCTACGAGCAGTACTTC
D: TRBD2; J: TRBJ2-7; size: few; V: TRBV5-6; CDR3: CASSLAPSGPAYEQYF; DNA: TGTGCCAGCAGCTTGGCCCCTAGCGGGCCAGCCTACGAGCAGTACTTC
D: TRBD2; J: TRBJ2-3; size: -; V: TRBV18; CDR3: CASSPPGLAATDTQYF; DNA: TGTGCCAGCTCACCACCGGGACTAGCGGCCACAGATACGCAGTATTTT
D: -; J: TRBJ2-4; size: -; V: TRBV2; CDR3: CASGGDENIQYF; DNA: TGTGCCAGCGGAGGGGACGAAAACATTCAGTACTTC
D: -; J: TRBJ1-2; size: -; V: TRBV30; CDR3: CAWSPLAGYGYTF; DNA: TGTGCCTGGAGTCCTCTCGCCGGCTATGGCTACACCTTC
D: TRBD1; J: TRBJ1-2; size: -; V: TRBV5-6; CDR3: CASSLQGRGYTF; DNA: TGTGCCAGCAGCTTACAGGGGAGGGGCTACACCTTC
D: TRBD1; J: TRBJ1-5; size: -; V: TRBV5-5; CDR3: CASSPTGGLNQPQHF; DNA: TGTGCCAGCAGCCCAACAGGGGGCCTGAATCAGCCCCAGCATTTT
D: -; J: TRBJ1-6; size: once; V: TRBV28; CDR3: CASRQGSVSYNSPLHF; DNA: TGTGCCAGCCGGCAGGGGAGTGTGTCCTATAATTCACCCCTCCACTTT
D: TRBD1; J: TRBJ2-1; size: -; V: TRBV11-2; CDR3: CASRPDRGGRFF; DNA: TGTGCCAGCAGGCCAGACAGGGGCGGGCGGTTCTTC
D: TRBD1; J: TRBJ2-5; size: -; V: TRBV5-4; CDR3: CASSSWGQGAGETQYF; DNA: TGTGCCAGCAGCTCATGGGGACAGGGGGCAGGGGAGACCCAGTACTTC
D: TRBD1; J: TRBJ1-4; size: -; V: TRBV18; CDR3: CASSPPDRRPEKLFF; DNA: TGTGCCAGCTCACCACCGGACAGGAGGCCTGAAAAACTGTTTTTT
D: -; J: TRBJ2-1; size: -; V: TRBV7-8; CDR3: CASIDGARSSYNEQFF; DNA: TGTGCCAGCATCGATGGGGCTCGGAGCTCCTACAATGAGCAGTTCTTC
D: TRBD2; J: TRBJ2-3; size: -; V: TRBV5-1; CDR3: CASSLKLAGAGDTQYF; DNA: TGCGCCAGCAGCTTAAAACTAGCGGGGGCTGGGGATACGCAGTATTTT
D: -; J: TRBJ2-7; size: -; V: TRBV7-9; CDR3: CASSPGQIGGEQYF; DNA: TGTGCCAGCAGCCCGGGACAGATCGGGGGCGAGCAGTACTTC
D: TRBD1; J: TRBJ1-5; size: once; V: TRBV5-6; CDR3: CASSLYQTGDNQPQHF; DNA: TGTGCCAGCAGCTTGTACCAGACAGGGGACAATCAGCCCCAGCATTTT
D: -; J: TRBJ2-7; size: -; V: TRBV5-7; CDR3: CASSSDCYEQYF; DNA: TGTGCCAGCAGCTCGGACTGCTACGAGCAGTACTTC
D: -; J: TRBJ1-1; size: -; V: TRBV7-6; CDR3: CASSFGGNLEAFF; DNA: TGTGCCAGCAGCTTTGGGGGGAACCTTGAAGCTTTCTTT
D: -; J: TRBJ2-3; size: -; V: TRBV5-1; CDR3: CASSSGSVGTDTQYF; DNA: TGCGCCAGCAGCTCGGGGAGCGTAGGCACAGATACGCAGTATTTT
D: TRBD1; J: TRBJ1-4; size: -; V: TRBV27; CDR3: CASSLQGATNEKLFF; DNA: TGTGCCAGCAGTTTACAGGGGGCAACTAATGAAAAACTGTTTTTT
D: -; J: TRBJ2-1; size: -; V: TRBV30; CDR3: CAWNLGAYNEQFF; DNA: TGTGCCTGGAATTTAGGGGCCTACAATGAGCAGTTCTTC
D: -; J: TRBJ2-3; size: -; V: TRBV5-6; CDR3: CASSSLRGLSTDTQYF; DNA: TGTGCCAGCAGCTCGCTGCGAGGTCTTAGCACAGATACGCAGTATTTT
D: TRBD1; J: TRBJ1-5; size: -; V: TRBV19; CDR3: CASSTLNRGHHQPQHF; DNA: TGTGCCAGTAGTACCCTCAACAGGGGGCACCATCAGCCCCAGCATTTT
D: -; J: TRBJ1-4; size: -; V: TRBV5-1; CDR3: CASSRAEATNEKLFF; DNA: TGCGCCAGCAGCCGAGCGGAGGCAACTAATGAAAAACTGTTTTTT
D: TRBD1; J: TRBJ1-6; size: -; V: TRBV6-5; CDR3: CASRWDRVNSPLHF; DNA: TGTGCCAGCAGATGGGACAGGGTAAATTCACCCCTCCACTTT
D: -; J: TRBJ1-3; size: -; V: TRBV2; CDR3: CASSFERYSGNTIYF; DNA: TGTGCCAGCAGTTTTGAGCGATACTCTGGAAACACCATATATTTT
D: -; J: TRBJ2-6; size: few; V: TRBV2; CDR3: CASSETGGSGANVLTF; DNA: TGTGCCAGCAGTGAGACCGGCGGCTCTGGGGCCAACGTCCTGACTTTC
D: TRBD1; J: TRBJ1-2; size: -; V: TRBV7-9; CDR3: CASSLRTGTNYGYTF; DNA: TGTGCCAGCAGCTTAAGGACAGGGACCAACTATGGCTACACCTTC
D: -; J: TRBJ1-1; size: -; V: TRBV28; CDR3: CASSPRTEAFF; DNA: TGTGCCAGCAGTCCCCGGACAGAAGCTTTCTTT
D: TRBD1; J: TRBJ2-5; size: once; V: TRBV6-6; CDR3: CASTAGGRSETQYF; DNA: TGTGCCAGCACAGCAGGGGGCAGGAGTGAGACCCAGTACTTC
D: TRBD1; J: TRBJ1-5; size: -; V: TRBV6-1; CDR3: CASSVGTADSNQPQHF; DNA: TGTGCCAGCAGTGTTGGGACAGCTGATAGTAATCAGCCCCAGCATTTT
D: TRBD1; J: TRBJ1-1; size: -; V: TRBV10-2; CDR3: CASSDLTGVDTEASF; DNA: TGCGCCAGCAGTGACTTGACAGGGGTTGACACTGAAGCTTCCTTT
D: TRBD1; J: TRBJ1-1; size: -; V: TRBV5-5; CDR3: CASSGGQGGNTEAFF; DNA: TGTGCCAGCAGCGGGGGACAGGGAGGGAACACTGAAGCTTTCTTT
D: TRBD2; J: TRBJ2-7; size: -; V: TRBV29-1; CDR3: CSVVGGLAAYEQYF; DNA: TGCAGCGTTGTCGGGGGACTAGCAGCATACGAGCAGTACTTC
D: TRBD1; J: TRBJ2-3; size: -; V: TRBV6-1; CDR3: CASSERTGRSDTQYF; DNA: TGTGCCAGCAGTGAAAGGACAGGGAGGTCAGATACGCAGTATTTT
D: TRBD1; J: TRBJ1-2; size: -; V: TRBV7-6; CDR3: CASSFQGGGGYTF; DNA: TGTGCCAGCAGCTTTCAGGGGGGAGGTGGCTACACCTTC
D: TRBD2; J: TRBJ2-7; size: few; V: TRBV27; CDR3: CASSLRTSGRGSSYEQYF; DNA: TGTGCCAGCAGTTTGCGGACTAGCGGGAGGGGGAGCTCCTACGAGCAGTACTTC
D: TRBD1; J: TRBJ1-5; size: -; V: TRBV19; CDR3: CASSIIGGGQPQHF; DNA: TGTGCCAGTAGTATAATAGGGGGCGGTCAGCCCCAGCATTTT
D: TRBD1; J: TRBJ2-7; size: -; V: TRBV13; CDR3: CASSLAAGGGDEQYF; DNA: TGTGCCAGCAGCTTAGCGGCAGGGGGCGGGGACGAGCAGTACTTC
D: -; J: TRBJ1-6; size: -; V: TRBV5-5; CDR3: CASSLRVNSPLHF; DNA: TGTGCCAGCAGCCTGAGGGTTAATTCACCCCTCCACTTT